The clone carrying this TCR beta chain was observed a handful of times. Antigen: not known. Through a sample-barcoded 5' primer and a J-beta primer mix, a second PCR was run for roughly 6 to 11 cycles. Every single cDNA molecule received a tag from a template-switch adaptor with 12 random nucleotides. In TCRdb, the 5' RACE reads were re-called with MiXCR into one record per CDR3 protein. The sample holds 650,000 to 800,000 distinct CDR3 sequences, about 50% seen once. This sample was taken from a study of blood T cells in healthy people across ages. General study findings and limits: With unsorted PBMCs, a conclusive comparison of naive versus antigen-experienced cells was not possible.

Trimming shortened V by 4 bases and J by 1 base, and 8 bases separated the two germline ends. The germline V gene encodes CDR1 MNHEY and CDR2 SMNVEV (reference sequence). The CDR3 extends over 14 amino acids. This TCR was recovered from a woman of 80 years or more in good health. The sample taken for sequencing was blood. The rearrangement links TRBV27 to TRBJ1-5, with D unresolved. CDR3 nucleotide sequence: TGTGCCAGCAGTTCTGCGGGGAGCAATCAGCCCCAGCATTTT. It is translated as CASSSAGSNQPQHF.